One TCR beta chain is described in this entry. The sample originates from a study of siplizumab effects on memory and regulatory T cells. The data were produced by immunoSEQ multiplex PCR, yet TCRdb's version contains in-frame clones alone and is incomplete. The sample holds about 120,000 clones, 80% to 95% seen once. This CDR3 has 18 amino acids. V was trimmed by 1 base and J by 0 bases, leaving 16 bases between them. Looked up from germline, CDR1 is SGHTA and CDR2 is FQGNSA. The chain carries TRBV7-2 and TRBJ1-5; TRBD1 might be the D (6 bases). Sequences were obtained from non-Treg CD4+ T cells sorted from blood. This clonotype was sampled from a human donor in good health. CDR3 nucleotides: TGTGCCAGCAGCTTAGTCTCTGGACAGAAGAATAGCAATCAGCCCCAGCATTTT. Translation gives CASSLVSGQKNSNQPQHF.